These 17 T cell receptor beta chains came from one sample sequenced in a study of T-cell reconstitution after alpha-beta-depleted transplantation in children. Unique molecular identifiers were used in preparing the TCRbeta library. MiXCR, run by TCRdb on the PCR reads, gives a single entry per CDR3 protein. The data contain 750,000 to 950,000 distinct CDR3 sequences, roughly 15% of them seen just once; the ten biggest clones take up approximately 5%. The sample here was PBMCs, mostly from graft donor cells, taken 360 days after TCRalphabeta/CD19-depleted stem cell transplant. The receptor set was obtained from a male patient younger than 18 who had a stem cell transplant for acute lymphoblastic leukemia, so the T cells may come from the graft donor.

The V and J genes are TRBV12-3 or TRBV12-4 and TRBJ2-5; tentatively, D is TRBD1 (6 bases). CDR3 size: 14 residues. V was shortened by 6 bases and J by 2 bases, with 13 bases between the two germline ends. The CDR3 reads CASSLGAQQETQYF. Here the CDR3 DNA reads TGTGCCAGCAGCCTGGGGGCCCAGCAAGAGACCCAGTACTTC.

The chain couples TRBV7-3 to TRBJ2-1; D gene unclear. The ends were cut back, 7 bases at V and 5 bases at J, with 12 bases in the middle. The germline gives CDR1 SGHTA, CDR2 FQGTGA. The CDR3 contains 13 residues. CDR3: CASTPDADNEQFF. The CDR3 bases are TGTGCCAGCACCCCGGACGCCGACAATGAGCAGTTCTTC.

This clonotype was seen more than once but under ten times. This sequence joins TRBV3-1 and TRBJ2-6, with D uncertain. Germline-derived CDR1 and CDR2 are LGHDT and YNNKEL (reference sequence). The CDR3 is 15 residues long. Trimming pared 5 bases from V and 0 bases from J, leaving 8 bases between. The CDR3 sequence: CASSSAYSGANVLTF. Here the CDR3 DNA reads TGTGCCAGCAGCTCGGCGTACTCTGGGGCCAACGTCCTGACTTTC.

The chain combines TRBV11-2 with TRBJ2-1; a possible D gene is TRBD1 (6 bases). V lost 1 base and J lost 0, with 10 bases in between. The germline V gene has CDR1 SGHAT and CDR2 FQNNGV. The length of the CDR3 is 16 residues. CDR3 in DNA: TGTGCCAGCAGCTTAGGGGACACCCTCTCCTACAATGAGCAGTTCTTC. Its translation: CASSLGDTLSYNEQFF.

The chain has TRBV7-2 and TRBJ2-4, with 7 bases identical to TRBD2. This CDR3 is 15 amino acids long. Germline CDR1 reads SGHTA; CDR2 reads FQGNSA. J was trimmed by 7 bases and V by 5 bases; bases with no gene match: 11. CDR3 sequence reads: CASSRAGPIRNIQYF. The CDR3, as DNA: TGTGCCAGCAGCCGAGCGGGACCCATACGCAACATTCAGTACTTC.

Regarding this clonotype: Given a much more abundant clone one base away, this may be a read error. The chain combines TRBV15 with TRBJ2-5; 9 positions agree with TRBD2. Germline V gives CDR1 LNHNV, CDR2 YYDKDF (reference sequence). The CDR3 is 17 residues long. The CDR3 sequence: CDTSRASGKGVQETQYF. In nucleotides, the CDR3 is TGTGACACCAGCAGAGCTAGCGGGAAAGGGGTCCAAGAGACCCAGTACTTC.

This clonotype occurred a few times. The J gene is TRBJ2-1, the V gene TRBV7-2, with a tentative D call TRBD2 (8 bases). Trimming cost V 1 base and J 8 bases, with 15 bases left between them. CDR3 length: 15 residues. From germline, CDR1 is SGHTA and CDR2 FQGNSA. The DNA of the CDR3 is TGTGCCAGCAGCTTAGACCCGGGAGGGGGCCATGAGCAGTTCTTC. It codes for CASSLDPGGGHEQFF. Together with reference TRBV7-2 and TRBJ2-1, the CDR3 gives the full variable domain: GAGVSQSPSNKVTEKGKDVELRCDPISGHTALYWYRQSLGQGLEFLIYFQGNSAPDKSGLPSDRFSAERTGGSVSTLTIQRTQQEDSAVYLCASSLDPGGGHEQFFGPGTRLTVL.

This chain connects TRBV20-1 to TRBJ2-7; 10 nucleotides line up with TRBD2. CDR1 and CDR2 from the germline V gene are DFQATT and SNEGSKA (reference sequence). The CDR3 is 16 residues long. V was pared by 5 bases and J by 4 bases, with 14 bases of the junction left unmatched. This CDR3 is CSAGGLARNGPYEQYF. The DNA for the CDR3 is TGCAGTGCTGGGGGACTAGCGCGAAACGGGCCTTACGAGCAGTACTTC.

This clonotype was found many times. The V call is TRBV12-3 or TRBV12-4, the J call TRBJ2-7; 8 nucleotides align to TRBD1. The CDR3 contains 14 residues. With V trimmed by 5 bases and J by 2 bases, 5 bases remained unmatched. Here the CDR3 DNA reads TGTGCCAGCAGTCCCTGGACAGGGACCTACGAGCAGTACTTC. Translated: CASSPWTGTYEQYF.

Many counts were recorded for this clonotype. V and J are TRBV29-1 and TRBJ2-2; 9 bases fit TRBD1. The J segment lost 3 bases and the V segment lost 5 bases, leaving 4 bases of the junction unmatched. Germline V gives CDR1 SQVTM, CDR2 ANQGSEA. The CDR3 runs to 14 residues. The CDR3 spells CSVRQGGDTGELFF. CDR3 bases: TGCAGCGTTCGACAGGGGGGGGACACCGGGGAGCTGTTTTTT.

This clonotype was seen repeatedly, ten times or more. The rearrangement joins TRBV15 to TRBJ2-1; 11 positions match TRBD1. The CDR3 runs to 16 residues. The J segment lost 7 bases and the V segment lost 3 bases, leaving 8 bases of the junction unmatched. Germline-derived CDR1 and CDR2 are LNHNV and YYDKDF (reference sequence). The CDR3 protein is CATSSYRDRGWNEQFF. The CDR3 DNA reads TGTGCCACCAGCAGCTACCGGGACAGGGGGTGGAATGAGCAGTTCTTC.

The CDR3 nucleotides read TGTGCCATCCGGAGGGCAGGGGAGCTGTTTTTT. Amino acid sequence: CAIRRAGELFF. This chain uses TRBV3-1 with TRBJ2-2; D might be TRBD2 (6 bases). The CDR3 contains 11 residues. Trimming cost V 10 bases and J 8 bases, with 11 bases left between them. Germline-derived CDR1 and CDR2 are LGHDT and YNNKEL (reference sequence).

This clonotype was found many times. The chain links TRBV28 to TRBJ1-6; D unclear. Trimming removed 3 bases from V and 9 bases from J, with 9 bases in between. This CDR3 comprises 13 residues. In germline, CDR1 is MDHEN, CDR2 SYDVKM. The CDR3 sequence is CASSLSGGSPLHF. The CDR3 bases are TGTGCCAGCAGTTTGTCGGGTGGTTCACCCCTCCACTTT.

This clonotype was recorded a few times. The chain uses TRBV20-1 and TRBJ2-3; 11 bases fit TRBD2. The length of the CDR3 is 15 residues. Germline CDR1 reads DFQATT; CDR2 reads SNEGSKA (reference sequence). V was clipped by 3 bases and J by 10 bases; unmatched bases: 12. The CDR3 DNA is TGCAGTGCTAGTCCTCTAGCGGGAGGCGGCTGGGCGCAGTATTTT. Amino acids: CSASPLAGGGWAQYF.

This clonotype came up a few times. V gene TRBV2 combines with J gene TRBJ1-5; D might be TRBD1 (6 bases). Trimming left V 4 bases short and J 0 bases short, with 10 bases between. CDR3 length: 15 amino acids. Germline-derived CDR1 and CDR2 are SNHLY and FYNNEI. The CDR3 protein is CASSARGNSNQPQHF. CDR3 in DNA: TGTGCCAGCAGTGCTAGGGGGAATAGCAATCAGCCCCAGCATTTT. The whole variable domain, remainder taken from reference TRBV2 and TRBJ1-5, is EPEVTQTPSHQVTQMGQEVILRCVPISNHLYFYWYRQILGQKVEFLVSFYNNEISEKSEIFDDQFSVERPDGSNFTLKIRSTKLEDSAMYFCASSARGNSNQPQHFGDGTRLSIL.

CDR3 in DNA: TGCGCCAGCAGCAGGGGACTAGCGGGAGGGGACATGCAGTTCTTC. Translation: CASSRGLAGGDMQFF. The chain joins TRBV5-1 to TRBJ2-1, with 16 positions matching TRBD2. This CDR3 comprises 15 residues. The trim removed 4 bases at V and 12 bases at J, leaving 7 bases unmatched. Germline loops: CDR1 SGHRS, CDR2 YFSETQ.

The CDR3 sequence is CASSYSYTGGNTGELFF. The CDR3 DNA reads as TGTGCCAGCAGTTACTCGTATACAGGGGGCAACACCGGGGAGCTGTTTTTT. The chain combines TRBV6-5 with TRBJ2-2; 9 nucleotides line up with TRBD1. Trimming took 0 bases from V and 2 from J; bases not matched to a gene: 4. This CDR3 comprises 17 residues. Looked up from germline, CDR1 is MNHEY and CDR2 is SVGAGI.